This T cell receptor (beta chain) was sequenced in a study of blood T cell repertoires in COVID-19. As for this clone: Additional DNA sequences in this sample encode the identical CDR3.

Measured with immunoSEQ multiplex PCR; TCRdb has only the in-frame clones, and not every one. This sample has about 380,000 clones; 89% occur once, and the top ten carry roughly 1.2%. Germline CDR1 reads LNHDA; CDR2 reads SQIVND (reference sequence). The CDR3 totals 14 residues. J gave up 1 base and V 3 bases, and 1 base lay outside the gene matches. The sequence derives from a man aged 35 to 55 with acute or convalescent COVID-19. The chain couples TRBV19 to TRBJ2-7; 9 positions agree with TRBD1. Source material: peripheral blood. Written as DNA, the CDR3 is TGTGCCAGTAGTATCGGGACAGGGTCCTACGAGCAGTACTTC. This codes for CASSIGTGSYEQYF.